What follows are 25 T cell receptor beta chains derived from one specimen sequenced in a study of identical twins. TCRdb re-analysed the 5' RACE reads in MiXCR, keeping a single row per CDR3 protein. The table lists 400,000 to 550,000 distinct CDR3 sequences, approximately 14% of them singletons. These same data were also listed under a study on yellow fever vaccine responses in identical twins.

Sequencing was performed on CD4+ T cells sorted from blood. The origin of the receptors is a young woman in good health.

V usage is TRBV6-1 and J usage is TRBJ2-7; 8 positions agree with TRBD1. Trimming removed 6 bases from V and 2 bases from J; junction bases left unmatched: 9. The CDR3 loop spans 15 amino acids. Germline V gene lookup returns CDR1 MNHNS and CDR2 SASEGT. The CDR3 DNA reads as TGTGCCAGCAGGGGGAGGACAGGGCCAGCCTACGAGCAGTACTTC. It yields the protein CASRGRTGPAYEQYF.

V is TRBV6-2 or TRBV6-3 and J is TRBJ2-7; 8 nucleotides match TRBD1. Per the germline V gene, CDR1 is MNHEY and CDR2 is SVGEGT. J gave up 4 bases and V 5 bases, and 4 bases lay outside the gene matches. The length of the CDR3 is 13 residues. The CDR3 DNA is TGTGCCAGCAGTCGGGACAGGTGGTACGAGCAGTACTTC. Translation gives CASSRDRWYEQYF.

The rearrangement joins TRBV5-1 to TRBJ2-6; 8 bases line up with TRBD2. The V and J ends lost 4 bases and 2 bases, in that order; junction bases with no gene match: 2. Germline CDR1 is SGHRS and CDR2 is YFSETQ. The CDR3 is 15 residues long. The chain's CDR3 is CASSPGGAGANVLTF. In DNA, the CDR3 is TGCGCCAGCAGCCCCGGGGGGGCTGGGGCCAACGTCCTGACTTTC.

The V call is TRBV2, the J call TRBJ2-3, with D perhaps given as TRBD1 or TRBD2 (6 bases each). V was trimmed by 4 bases and J by 5 bases, leaving 19 bases between them. The CDR3 consists of 16 residues. The germline gives CDR1 SNHLY, CDR2 FYNNEI. CDR3 protein: CASSVAGGGSGDTQYF. In nucleotides, the CDR3 is TGTGCCAGCAGTGTTGCCGGGGGCGGTTCGGGAGATACGCAGTATTTT.

The chain uses TRBV7-9 and TRBJ2-1; D not certain. CDR1 is SEHNR and CDR2 is FQNEAQ in the germline V gene (reference sequence). Trimming stripped 5 bases from V and 15 bases from J, with 17 bases between. The CDR3 covers 12 residues. The CDR3 sequence is CASSREPRERFF. DNA for the CDR3: TGTGCCAGCAGCCGTGAACCCCGCGAACGGTTCTTC.

This clonotype was observed a handful of times. The chain joins TRBV6-1 to TRBJ2-7; no reliable D call. This CDR3 has 15 residues. Germline values: CDR1 MNHNS, CDR2 SASEGT. With 2 bases removed from V and 5 bases from J, the gap between germline ends came to 16 bases. In nucleotides, the CDR3 is TGTGCCAGCAGTGAACAAGGGCCGCTTACGGACGAGCAGTACTTC. Translation: CASSEQGPLTDEQYF.

The chain combines TRBV5-1 with TRBJ2-5; the D gene is possibly TRBD1 (6 bases). This CDR3 is built from 15 residues. The V and J ends lost 4 bases and 2 bases respectively, with 15 bases between them. Germline V gene data show CDR1 as SGHRS and CDR2 as YFSETQ. The DNA of the CDR3 is TGCGCCAGCAGCCCTGGACAGCCCTTGCAAGAGACCCAGTACTTC. Residues: CASSPGQPLQETQYF.

The chain links TRBV4-3 to TRBJ2-1; 7 bases map to TRBD2. This CDR3 region has 16 residues. Germline lookup yields CDR1 LGHNA and CDR2 YSLEER. Unmatched junction bases numbered 13, after V lost 2 bases and J lost 9 bases. The CDR3 nucleotides read TGCGCCAGCAGCCAAAAAAGACTAGCCCAAGGCCCTGAGCAGTTCTTC. Translating gives CASSQKRLAQGPEQFF.

There are a few counts of this clonotype. The gene calls are TRBV12-3 or TRBV12-4 and TRBJ2-1; no reliable D call. V gave up 7 bases and J gave up 8 bases, with 18 bases separating them. This CDR3 region has 14 residues. The CDR3: CASTSRKGSDEQFF. The CDR3, as DNA: TGTGCCAGCACCTCGCGTAAGGGCTCCGATGAGCAGTTCTTC.

This chain joins TRBV28 and TRBJ2-5, with D unresolved. The length of the CDR3 is 14 residues. CDR1 and CDR2 from the germline V gene are MDHEN and SYDVKM. V was shortened by 5 bases and J by 4 bases, with 14 bases between the two germline ends. The CDR3 reads CASSPSSWGETQYF. The CDR3 bases are TGTGCCAGCAGTCCGAGTTCTTGGGGAGAGACCCAGTACTTC. Supplemented by reference TRBV28 and TRBJ2-5, the full variable domain reads DVKVTQSSRYLVKRTGEKVFLECVQDMDHENMFWYRQDPGLGLRLIYFSYDVKMKEKGDIPEGYSVSREKKERFSLILESASTNQTSMYLCASSPSSWGETQYFGPGTRLLVL.

The chain links TRBV5-1 to TRBJ1-1; possible D gene TRBD1, 6 bases. The CDR3 consists of 15 residues. V was cut by 3 bases and J by 4 bases, with 16 bases left in between. From germline, CDR1 is SGHRS and CDR2 YFSETQ. The CDR3, as DNA: TGCGCCAGCAGCTCTACTAGGGGGGGTGGCACTGAAGCTTTCTTT. As protein: CASSSTRGGGTEAFF.

This chain connects TRBV11-2 to TRBJ2-7, with D possibly being TRBD1 or TRBD2 (6 bases each). Germline CDR1 reads SGHAT; CDR2 reads FQNNGV. The CDR3 has 14 amino acids. V was shortened by 5 bases and J by 3 bases, with 14 bases between the two germline ends. CDR3 in amino acids: CASSRGDTNYEQYF. The DNA for the CDR3 is TGTGCCAGCAGCCGCGGGGACACGAACTACGAGCAGTACTTC.

This clonotype was counted a few times. V gene TRBV7-2 combines with J gene TRBJ2-1; 9 nucleotides line up with TRBD2. With V trimmed by 1 base and J by 6 bases, 7 bases remained unmatched. The CDR3 spans 16 residues. The germline V gene encodes CDR1 SGHTA and CDR2 FQGNSA. The CDR3 loop is CASSLVRAGGGNEQFF. CDR3 bases: TGTGCCAGCAGCTTAGTACGGGCGGGAGGGGGCAATGAGCAGTTCTTC.

In its sample, this clonotype was seen a few times. The J gene is TRBJ2-3, the V gene TRBV12-3 or TRBV12-4; D is possibly TRBD2 (7 bases). The CDR3 contains 18 residues. V shed 0 bases and J shed 5 bases, with 21 bases lying between them. The CDR3 reads CASSLARLVGGPGDTQYF. The CDR3 coding sequence is TGTGCCAGCAGTTTAGCTAGATTGGTGGGGGGGCCGGGAGATACGCAGTATTTT.

CDR3: CASNRATYEQYF. For the CDR3, the DNA is TGTGCCAGCAATCGGGCTACCTACGAGCAGTACTTC. The chain carries TRBV6-2 or TRBV6-3 and TRBJ2-7; D uncertain. Germline V CDR1 and CDR2: MNHEY, SVGEGT. The CDR3 contains 12 residues. V lost 7 bases, J lost 2 bases, and 9 bases lay in between.

The chain joins TRBV6-2 or TRBV6-3 to TRBJ2-7; 13 nucleotides agree with TRBD2. V lost 8 bases and J lost 8; bases outside the gene matches: 21. The CDR3 has 18 amino acids. The germline V gene encodes CDR1 MNHEY and CDR2 SVGEGT. CDR3 in amino acids: CASSILYPATSGGSQQYF. In nucleotides, the CDR3 is TGTGCCAGCTCTATCTTATATCCGGCGACTAGCGGGGGGAGCCAGCAGTACTTC.

Ten or more counts support this clonotype. This chain connects TRBV4-3 to TRBJ2-5; D ambiguous. The CDR3 loop spans 12 amino acids. Germline assignment: CDR1 LGHNA and CDR2 YSLEER. V was pared by 1 base and J by 4 bases, with 4 bases between. The CDR3 spells CASSQAGETQYF. DNA for the CDR3: TGCGCCAGCAGCCAAGCTGGAGAGACCCAGTACTTC.

This chain links TRBV5-1 with TRBJ1-3; 7 bases fit TRBD1. The trim removed 3 bases at V and 4 bases at J, leaving 7 bases unmatched. Per germline, CDR1 SGHRS and CDR2 YFSETQ. This CDR3 comprises 15 residues. The CDR3 DNA follows: TGCGCCAGCAGCTCAGAGGGGGCTCCGGGAAACACCATATATTTT. Translation: CASSSEGAPGNTIYF.

This clonotype was recorded a few times. The chain uses TRBV20-1 and TRBJ2-3; 8 positions agree with TRBD2. This CDR3 is built from 14 residues. Germline trimming cut 5 bases from V and 1 base from J; bases unmatched to any gene: 5. Germline V gene lookup returns CDR1 DFQATT and CDR2 SNEGSKA (reference sequence). CDR3 sequence reads: CSAGLAGRTDTQYF. DNA for the CDR3: TGCAGTGCTGGATTAGCGGGGCGCACAGATACGCAGTATTTT.

The rearrangement links TRBV5-1 to TRBJ1-4, with D hard to call. This CDR3 contains 15 residues. CDR1 SGHRS and CDR2 YFSETQ come from the germline V gene. V lost 4 bases and J 8 bases, leaving 18 bases between the germline ends. CDR3 region: CASSPQDGLQEKLFF. Here the CDR3 DNA reads TGCGCCAGCAGCCCCCAGGACGGGTTACAAGAAAAACTGTTTTTT.

This chain links TRBV28 with TRBJ1-1, with D maybe TRBD1 (5 bases). The germline V gene encodes CDR1 MDHEN and CDR2 SYDVKM. The CDR3 contains 14 residues. V lost 6 bases, J lost 0 bases, and 11 bases lay in between. CDR3 sequence: CASRAGTLNTEAFF. The DNA of the CDR3 is TGTGCCAGCAGGGCAGGGACCCTGAACACTGAAGCTTTCTTT.

As to this clonotype: At one boundary the junction diverges from the germline segment, which might be a read error. This chain connects TRBV6-2 or TRBV6-3 to TRBJ2-7; D is possibly TRBD1 or TRBD2 (5 bases each). CDR1 is MNHEY, CDR2 SVGEGT, per germline. The CDR3 runs to 14 residues. CDR3 residues: CASSYAQGGVIGDF. The CDR3 DNA reads as TGTGCCAGCAGTTACGCTCAGGGTGGAGTGATCGGGGACTTC.

The genes are TRBV27 and TRBJ2-1, with TRBD2 identical over 11 bases. CDR3 size: 16 residues. Germline CDR1 and CDR2: MNHEY and SMNVEV (reference sequence). Trimming took 6 bases from V and 4 from J; bases not matched to a gene: 8. CDR3 sequence: CASSLATSGVYNEQFF. Written as DNA, the CDR3 is TGTGCCAGCAGCCTAGCGACTAGCGGGGTTTACAATGAGCAGTTCTTC.

CDR3 in amino acids: CASTRERNTGELFF. In DNA, the CDR3 is TGTGCCAGCACCAGAGAAAGGAACACCGGGGAGCTGTTTTTT. The gene calls are TRBV4-2 and TRBJ2-2; D remains ambiguous. The V gene lost 7 bases and the J gene lost 1 base, with 10 bases spanning the gap. The CDR3 has 14 residues. The germline gives CDR1 LGHNA, CDR2 YNFKEQ.

This clonotype was found a few times. The chain couples TRBV20-1 to TRBJ2-1; D may correspond to TRBD1 or TRBD2 (8 bases each). The CDR3 consists of 17 residues. Per the germline V gene, CDR1 is DFQATT and CDR2 is SNEGSKA (reference sequence). The V gene lost 5 bases and the J gene lost 7 bases, with 27 bases spanning the gap. CDR3 bases: TGCAGTGCTCCAACTCTAGACAGGGGACTAGGAAAGAATGAGCAGTTCTTC. Its translation is CSAPTLDRGLGKNEQFF.